This T cell receptor (beta chain) derives from a study of blood T cells in healthy people across ages. Alongside a J-beta primer mix, a sample-barcoded 5' primer served in a second PCR lasting roughly 7 to 11 cycles. MiXCR, run by TCRdb on the 5' RACE reads, gives a single entry per CDR3 protein. The sample has some 1.1 million distinct CDR3 sequences, under 40% seen once; the top ten hold less than 15%. CDR3 size: 15 residues. Germline-derived CDR1 and CDR2 are SQVTM and ANQGSEA. Trimming removed 2 bases from V and 2 bases from J; junction bases left unmatched: 7. The source material was blood. J is TRBJ2-3 and V is TRBV29-1; TRBD2 agrees at 7 bases. The clonotype comes from a man between 18 and 29 years old in good health. CDR3: CSVEPGEGITDTQYF. The CDR3 nucleotides read TGCAGCGTTGAACCGGGGGAGGGAATCACAGATACGCAGTATTTT.